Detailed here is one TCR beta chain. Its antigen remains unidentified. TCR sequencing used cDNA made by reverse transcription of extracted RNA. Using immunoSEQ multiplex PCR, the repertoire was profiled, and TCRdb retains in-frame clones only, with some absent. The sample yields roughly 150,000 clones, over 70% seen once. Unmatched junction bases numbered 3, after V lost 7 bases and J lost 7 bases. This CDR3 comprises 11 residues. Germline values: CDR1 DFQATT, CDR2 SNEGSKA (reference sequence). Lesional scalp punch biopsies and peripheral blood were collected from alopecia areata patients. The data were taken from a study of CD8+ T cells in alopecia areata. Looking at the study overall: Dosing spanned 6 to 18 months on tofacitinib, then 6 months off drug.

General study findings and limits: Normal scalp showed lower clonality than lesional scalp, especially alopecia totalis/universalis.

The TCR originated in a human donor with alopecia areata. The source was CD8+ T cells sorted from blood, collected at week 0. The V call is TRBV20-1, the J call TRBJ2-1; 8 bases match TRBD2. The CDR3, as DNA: TGCAGTGTACGGGAGGGGAATGAGCAGTTCTTC. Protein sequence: CSVREGNEQFF.